This passage covers 11 T cell receptor beta chains from one sample sequenced in a study of OX40 agonist ivuxolimab in advanced cancers. Libraries were constructed by the immunoSEQ multiplex PCR assay. Held by TCRdb, this immuneACCESS table contains in-frame sequences only and omits some clones. Under half of the omission traces to an unresolved V gene where checked; the cause of the rest is unknown. The sample table lists tens of thousands of clones, 85% to 95% of them with a count of one. The leading ten clones occupy about 15% of the sample. This specimen was CD4+ or CD8+ T cells sorted from blood, taken in a trial of the OX40 agonist ivuxolimab. Receptors were obtained from an adult with an advanced solid tumor such as melanoma, head and neck, liver or kidney cancer.

The chain is built from TRBV7-3 and TRBJ2-1; 9 bases line up with TRBD1. The V and J ends lost 5 bases and 5 bases, in that order; junction bases with no gene match: 7. The germline gives CDR1 SGHTA, CDR2 FQGTGA. This CDR3 has 15 residues. The DNA of the CDR3 is TGTGCCAGCAGCGTTACCGGGACAGGGAACAATGAGCAGTTCTTC. This sequence encodes CASSVTGTGNNEQFF.

This clone occurred a few times. One end of the junction is discordant with germline, which a read error may explain. The gene calls are TRBV25-1 and TRBJ2-5, with D unresolved. Germline CDR1 MGHDK, CDR2 SYGVNS. The CDR3 covers 12 residues. The CDR3 region is CASSEIGYGVDF. The CDR3 DNA reads as TGTGCCAGCAGTGAAATCGGGTATGGGGTTGACTTC.

This clone was observed a few times. The gene calls are TRBV7-6 and TRBJ2-5; D possibly corresponds to TRBD2 (7 bases). The CDR3 has 17 amino acids. Between the trimmed V and J ends, which lost 5 bases and 5 bases, there was a span of 24 bases. Germline loops: CDR1 SGHVS, CDR2 FNYEAQ. The CDR3 DNA reads TGTGCCAGCAGCGCCGAAGGAGGGGGGGGGTTTTACGAGACCCAGTACTTC. Translating it yields CASSAEGGGGFYETQYF.

The V call is TRBV6-5, the J call TRBJ2-7; 8 positions match TRBD1. This CDR3 region has 14 residues. Germline lookup yields CDR1 MNHEY and CDR2 SVGAGI. V dropped 6 bases and J dropped 0; count of bases not matched to a gene: 4. The CDR3 sequence is CASSPGQGSYEQYF. The CDR3 DNA reads TGTGCCAGCAGCCCCGGACAGGGCTCCTACGAGCAGTACTTC.

This chain connects TRBV18 to TRBJ2-1; a weak D match, TRBD2 (6 bases). The V end lost 4 bases, the J end lost 1 base, and 17 bases lay between the germline ends. Per the germline V gene, CDR1 is KGHSH and CDR2 is LQKENI. This CDR3 is 17 amino acids long. This CDR3 reads CASSLGTPERSYNEQFF. CDR3 in DNA: TGTGCCAGCTCACTCGGGACTCCCGAGAGATCCTACAATGAGCAGTTCTTC.

The gene calls are TRBV4-1 and TRBJ1-2, with D maybe TRBD1 (6 bases). Trimming removed 0 bases from V and 1 base from J, with 9 bases in between. Per germline, CDR1 MGHRA and CDR2 YSYEKL. CDR3 length equals 15 residues. Here the CDR3 reads CASSQEGRGNYGYTF. CDR3 DNA: TGCGCCAGCAGCCAAGAAGGCAGGGGTAACTATGGCTACACCTTC.

This chain joins TRBV11-3 and TRBJ2-5, with 7 bases fitting TRBD2. The CDR3 sequence is 15 residues long. Germline values: CDR1 SGHNT, CDR2 YENEEA. The junction had 8 bases not matched to a gene; V was cut back by 6 bases and J by 1 base. CDR3 bases: TGTGCCAGCAGAACAGCTAGCGGTCTCCAAGAGACCCAGTACTTC. Protein sequence: CASRTASGLQETQYF.

The chain combines TRBV6-6 with TRBJ2-7, with no clear D. Germline V gives CDR1 MNHNY, CDR2 SVGAGI (reference sequence). Trimming took 5 bases from V and 5 from J, leaving 16 bases between them. The CDR3 extends over 14 amino acids. CDR3 coding DNA: TGTGCCAGCAGTCCCGGATGGGGTGGGGACGAGCAGTACTTC. Protein product: CASSPGWGGDEQYF.

The chain links TRBV7-9 to TRBJ2-7; 12 nucleotides align to TRBD2. Losses at the gene ends were 1 base for V and 8 bases for J; bases not matched to a gene: 6. There are 15 residues in the CDR3. The germline V gene has CDR1 SEHNR and CDR2 FQNEAQ (reference sequence). The CDR3 sequence: CASSLDLAGGIQQYF. CDR3 DNA: TGTGCCAGCAGCTTAGACCTAGCGGGAGGGATACAGCAGTACTTC. Full variable domain (missing parts from reference TRBV7-9 and TRBJ2-7): DTGVSQNPRHKITKRGQNVTFRCDPISEHNRLYWYRQTLGQGPEFLTYFQNEAQLEKSRLLSDRFSAERPKGSFSTLEIQRTEQGDSAMYLCASSLDLAGGIQQYFGPGTRLTVT.

This chain links TRBV4-1 with TRBJ1-4; 7 bases fit TRBD1. The CDR3 length is 14 residues. After removal of 4 bases from V and 6 bases from J, the junction contained 5 bases not matched to a gene. Germline loops: CDR1 MGHRA, CDR2 YSYEKL. CDR3 residues: CASSPDRNDEKLFF. The DNA for the CDR3 is TGCGCCAGCAGCCCGGACAGGAACGATGAAAAACTGTTTTTT.

V usage is TRBV2 and J usage is TRBJ1-2; D remains unclear. This CDR3 contains 13 residues. From germline, CDR1 is SNHLY and CDR2 FYNNEI. Trimming shortened V by 7 bases and J by 6 bases, and 15 bases separated the two germline ends. CDR3 nucleotide sequence: TGTGCCAGCAAACCCTCGGGATCGGATGGCTACACCTTC. Translated: CASKPSGSDGYTF.